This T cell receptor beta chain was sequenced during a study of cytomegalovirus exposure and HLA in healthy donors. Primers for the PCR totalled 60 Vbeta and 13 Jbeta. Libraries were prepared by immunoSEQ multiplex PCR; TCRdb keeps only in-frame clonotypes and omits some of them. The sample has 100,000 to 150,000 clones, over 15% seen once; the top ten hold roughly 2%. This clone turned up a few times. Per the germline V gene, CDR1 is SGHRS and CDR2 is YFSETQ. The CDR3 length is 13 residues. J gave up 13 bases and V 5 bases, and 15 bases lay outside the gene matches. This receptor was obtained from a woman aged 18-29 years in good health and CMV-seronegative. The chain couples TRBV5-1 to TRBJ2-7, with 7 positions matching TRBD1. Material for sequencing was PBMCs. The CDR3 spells CASSSDREPTSYF. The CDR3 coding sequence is TGCGCCAGCAGTTCAGACAGGGAACCAACCAGTTACTTC.